The next 24 T cell receptor beta chains were all read from a single sample in a study of cytomegalovirus exposure and HLA in healthy donors. The PCR had 60 Vbeta and 13 Jbeta primers. TCRdb keeps only in-frame clones here, not all; method: immunoSEQ multiplex PCR. Of 100,000 to 150,000 clones in the sample, 73% were seen once. Sequencing was carried out using PBMCs. The receptors stem from a woman between 35 and 50 years old in good health and CMV-seropositive.

V is TRBV7-6 and J is TRBJ2-7, with a possible D match to TRBD2 (6 bases). The germline CDR1 and CDR2 sequences are SGHVS and FNYEAQ. This CDR3 has 14 residues. Trimming took off 2 bases at V and 3 bases at J, with 11 bases between the two ends. The CDR3 here is CASSLSGLSYEQYF. CDR3 nucleotide sequence: TGTGCCAGCAGCTTATCGGGACTGAGCTACGAGCAGTACTTC.

The V and J genes are TRBV11-1 and TRBJ2-3; D gene unclear. The CDR3 has 16 amino acids. Trimming stripped 5 bases from V and 6 bases from J, with 21 bases between. Germline values: CDR1 SGHAT, CDR2 FQDESV (reference sequence). DNA of the CDR3: TGTGCCAGCAGCCAAGGAGCATCTTTAGCTGGGGATACGCAGTATTTT. Translation gives CASSQGASLAGDTQYF.

V and J are TRBV7-8 and TRBJ2-2; 13 bases align to TRBD2. The CDR3 runs to 17 residues. The V gene's germline CDR1 is SGHVS and CDR2 FQNEAQ. Losses at the gene ends were 7 bases for V and 5 bases for J; bases not matched to a gene: 10. The CDR3 sequence: CASNSGLAGILTGELFF. The DNA of the CDR3 is TGTGCCAGCAACTCGGGACTAGCGGGAATATTAACCGGGGAGCTGTTTTTT.

Worth noting for this clone: A junction boundary mismatches the germline segment, possibly from a read error. This chain uses TRBV7-2 with TRBJ2-3, with 11 bases aligning to TRBD2. The CDR3 length is 14 residues. The germline gives CDR1 SGHTA, CDR2 FQGNSA. The CDR3 nucleotides read TGTGCCAGCAGCATAGCGGGGGGGCGGGATACGCAGTATTTT. Encoded protein: CASSIAGGRDTQYF.

J is TRBJ2-3 and V is TRBV16; possibly TRBD1 for D (5 bases). Germline V lookup: CDR1 KGHSY, CDR2 FQNENV. V was cut by 4 bases and J by 0 bases, with 5 bases left in between. This CDR3 region has 13 residues. Written as DNA, the CDR3 is TGTGCCAGCAGCCGACAGAGCACAGATACGCAGTATTTT. Amino acids: CASSRQSTDTQYF.

V and J are TRBV19 and TRBJ1-2; tentative D call: TRBD1 (6 bases). Trimming took 6 bases from V and 2 from J, leaving 16 bases between them. Germline-derived CDR1 and CDR2 are LNHDA and SQIVND (reference sequence). This CDR3 has 15 amino acids. The CDR3, as DNA: TGTGCCAGTAGAAAACCGGACAGTGGGAACTATGGCTACACCTTC. This translates into CASRKPDSGNYGYTF.

The chain recombines TRBV5-1 with TRBJ2-5; tentative D call: TRBD2 (6 bases). V dropped 3 bases and J dropped 2 bases, with 14 bases sitting between them. The CDR3 spans 15 residues. Germline V CDR1 and CDR2: SGHRS, YFSETQ. The CDR3 is CASSYYYGGQETQYF. The CDR3 nucleotides are TGCGCCAGCAGCTACTACTACGGGGGACAAGAGACCCAGTACTTC. The full variable domain, with the rest looked up from reference TRBV5-1 and TRBJ2-5, is KAGVTQTPRYLIKTRGQQVTLSCSPISGHRSVSWYQQTPGQGLQFLFEYFSETQRNKGNFPGRFSGRQFSNSRSEMNVSTLELGDSALYLCASSYYYGGQETQYFGPGTRLLVL.

V gene TRBV18 combines with J gene TRBJ1-2; 7 nucleotides line up with TRBD1. The CDR3 loop spans 12 amino acids. Germline values: CDR1 KGHSH, CDR2 LQKENI. V was pared by 3 bases and J by 8 bases, with 3 bases of the junction left unmatched. CDR3 sequence reads: CASSPGQAGYTF. CDR3 coding DNA: TGTGCCAGCTCACCCGGACAGGCGGGCTACACCTTC.

The V and J genes are TRBV27 and TRBJ1-1; D not resolved. The CDR3 loop spans 14 amino acids. Deletions cut 3 bases from V and 6 bases from J, with 14 bases between. Germline lookup yields CDR1 MNHEY and CDR2 SMNVEV (reference sequence). The CDR3 nucleotides are TGTGCCAGCAGTTTTGACCGAACAGCCGCTGAAGCTTTCTTT. Its protein is CASSFDRTAAEAFF.

The V call is TRBV5-5, the J call TRBJ2-7, with D possibly matching TRBD2 (5 bases). This CDR3 is built from 15 residues. Germline CDR1 and CDR2: SGHKS and YYEKEE (reference sequence). The V end lost 0 bases, the J end lost 3 bases, and 13 bases lay between the germline ends. In nucleotides, the CDR3 is TGTGCCAGCAGCTTGGCGGAGGTACTCCTCTACGAGCAGTACTTC. Translated, it gives CASSLAEVLLYEQYF.

V is TRBV2 and J is TRBJ1-4, with 9 nucleotides matching TRBD1. The V gene's germline CDR1 is SNHLY and CDR2 FYNNEI. The V segment lost 10 bases and the J segment 6 bases; nucleotides outside the gene matches: 9. CDR3 length: 14 amino acids. The CDR3 DNA sequence: TGTGCCATAGTAACTCGGACAGGGGATGAAAAACTGTTTTTT. It specifies CAIVTRTGDEKLFF. Complete variable domain (other parts from reference TRBV2 and TRBJ1-4): EPEVTQTPSHQVTQMGQEVILRCVPISNHLYFYWYRQILGQKVEFLVSFYNNEISEKSEIFDDQFSVERPDGSNFTLKIRSTKLEDSAMYFCAIVTRTGDEKLFFGSGTQLSVL.

V and J are TRBV11-2 and TRBJ2-1; the D is unclear. The CDR3 spans 14 residues. Germline V gene data show CDR1 as SGHAT and CDR2 as FQNNGV. Trimming removed 4 bases at V and 1 base at J, with 8 bases between. The CDR3 region is CASSSTLSYNEQFF. The CDR3 nucleotides are TGTGCCAGCAGCTCGACTCTGTCCTACAATGAGCAGTTCTTC.

This clone is categorized as medium-sized. This chain links TRBV19 with TRBJ1-1, with D maybe TRBD1 (5 bases). This CDR3 region has 17 residues. Trimming removed 3 bases at V and 0 bases at J, with 17 bases between. Germline assignment: CDR1 LNHDA and CDR2 SQIVND (reference sequence). The CDR3: CASSIDAGRLVNTEAFF. The CDR3, as DNA: TGTGCCAGTAGTATTGATGCAGGGAGGCTTGTGAACACTGAAGCTTTCTTT.

This clone was seen just once. The chain couples TRBV5-1 to TRBJ1-1, with 11 positions matching TRBD1. After removal of 0 bases from V and 5 bases from J, the junction contained 9 bases not matched to a gene. The CDR3 extends over 17 amino acids. Germline V gene sequence: CDR1 SGHRS, CDR2 YFSETQ. The CDR3 reads CASSLVEPGTGGTEAFF. The CDR3 nucleotides are TGCGCCAGCAGCTTGGTTGAGCCCGGGACAGGGGGGACTGAAGCTTTCTTT.

The chain is built from TRBV30 and TRBJ1-2; D possibly corresponds to TRBD1 (6 bases). The CDR3 runs 14 residues. The germline gives CDR1 GTSNPN, CDR2 SVGIG (reference sequence). Trimming cost V 0 bases and J 3 bases, with 11 bases left between them. The CDR3 spells CAWSVWGRDYGYTF. CDR3 nucleotides: TGTGCCTGGAGTGTCTGGGGGCGCGACTATGGCTACACCTTC.

The chain couples TRBV18 to TRBJ2-5; unclear D gene. V lost 2 bases and J lost 3, with 10 bases in between. The CDR3 spans 14 residues. The V gene's germline CDR1 is KGHSH and CDR2 LQKENI. In nucleotides, the CDR3 is TGTGCCAGCTCACCAGGTACAACCAAAGAGACCCAGTACTTC. This encodes CASSPGTTKETQYF.

This chain links TRBV18 with TRBJ2-5, with D tentatively TRBD2 (6 bases). Trimming pared 3 bases from V and 3 bases from J, leaving 11 bases between. The germline CDR1 and CDR2 sequences are KGHSH and LQKENI. The CDR3 is 14 residues long. DNA for the CDR3: TGTGCCAGCTCACCCCGGACTACTGAAGAGACCCAGTACTTC. This translates into CASSPRTTEETQYF.

CDR3 amino acids: CASSIRDSNQPQHF. The CDR3 DNA reads as TGTGCCAGTAGTATCCGGGATAGCAATCAGCCCCAGCATTTT. The chain joins TRBV19 to TRBJ1-5; no reliable D call. Trimming removed 3 bases from V and 0 bases from J, with 6 bases in between. Per germline, CDR1 LNHDA and CDR2 SQIVND (reference sequence). The CDR3 consists of 14 residues.

This clone appeared a few times. V is TRBV5-1 and J is TRBJ2-1; 15 nucleotides line up with TRBD2. The germline V gene encodes CDR1 SGHRS and CDR2 YFSETQ. The CDR3 loop spans 16 amino acids. The V gene end was trimmed by 0 bases and the J gene end by 7 bases; junction bases not matched to a gene: 2. The DNA of the CDR3 is TGCGCCAGCAGCTTGGAGGGGACTAGCGGGAGGAATGAGCAGTTCTTC. Its translation is CASSLEGTSGRNEQFF.

This clone was seen more than once but under ten times. The chain links TRBV5-5 to TRBJ2-7; TRBD1 matches at 7 bases. The germline gives CDR1 SGHKS, CDR2 YYEKEE (reference sequence). The CDR3 contains 13 residues. V lost 1 base to trimming and J lost 2 bases; unmatched junction nucleotides: 0. The CDR3 reads CASSLQGAYEQYF. The CDR3 DNA reads as TGTGCCAGCAGCTTGCAGGGGGCCTACGAGCAGTACTTC. The whole variable domain, filled in from reference TRBV5-5 and TRBJ2-7, reads DAGVTQSPTHLIKTRGQQVTLRCSPISGHKSVSWYQQVLGQGPQFIFQYYEKEERGRGNFPDRFSARQFPNYSSELNVNALLLGDSALYLCASSLQGAYEQYFGPGTRLTVT.

Only one count was recorded for this clone. The chain links TRBV28 to TRBJ1-1; the D gene is possibly TRBD1 (5 bases). The germline V gene has CDR1 MDHEN and CDR2 SYDVKM. This CDR3 has 15 amino acids. Trimming pared 6 bases from V and 4 bases from J, leaving 18 bases between. This chain's CDR3 is CASSRDLKGGTEAFF. CDR3 sequence (DNA): TGTGCCAGCAGCAGGGATCTAAAGGGAGGCACTGAAGCTTTCTTT.

The chain has TRBV30 and TRBJ2-5, with 9 bases matching TRBD1. Germline assignment: CDR1 GTSNPN and CDR2 SVGIG (reference sequence). The CDR3 runs to 14 residues. V was pared by 2 bases and J by 6 bases, with 7 bases of the junction left unmatched. CDR3 amino acids: CAWSFGTGRKTQYF. CDR3 DNA: TGTGCCTGGAGTTTTGGGACAGGGAGGAAGACCCAGTACTTC.

This clone has just a few counts. This rearrangement joins TRBV7-2 to TRBJ2-5; 8 bases fit TRBD2. V gave up 5 bases and J gave up 5 bases; unmatched junction bases: 10. Germline V gene sequence: CDR1 SGHTA, CDR2 FQGNSA. This CDR3 region has 15 residues. The CDR3 region is CASSLRTSWGETQYF. The CDR3 DNA follows: TGTGCCAGCAGCCTAAGGACTAGCTGGGGGGAGACCCAGTACTTC.

This chain uses TRBV7-2 with TRBJ1-3, with 8 nucleotides matching TRBD1. Germline-derived CDR1 and CDR2 are SGHTA and FQGNSA. The CDR3 loop spans 17 amino acids. The V and J ends lost 3 bases and 4 bases, in that order; junction bases with no gene match: 11. The CDR3 reads CASSFPRTGKIGNTIYF. The CDR3 DNA reads as TGTGCCAGCAGCTTTCCCCGGACAGGGAAGATAGGAAACACCATATATTTT.